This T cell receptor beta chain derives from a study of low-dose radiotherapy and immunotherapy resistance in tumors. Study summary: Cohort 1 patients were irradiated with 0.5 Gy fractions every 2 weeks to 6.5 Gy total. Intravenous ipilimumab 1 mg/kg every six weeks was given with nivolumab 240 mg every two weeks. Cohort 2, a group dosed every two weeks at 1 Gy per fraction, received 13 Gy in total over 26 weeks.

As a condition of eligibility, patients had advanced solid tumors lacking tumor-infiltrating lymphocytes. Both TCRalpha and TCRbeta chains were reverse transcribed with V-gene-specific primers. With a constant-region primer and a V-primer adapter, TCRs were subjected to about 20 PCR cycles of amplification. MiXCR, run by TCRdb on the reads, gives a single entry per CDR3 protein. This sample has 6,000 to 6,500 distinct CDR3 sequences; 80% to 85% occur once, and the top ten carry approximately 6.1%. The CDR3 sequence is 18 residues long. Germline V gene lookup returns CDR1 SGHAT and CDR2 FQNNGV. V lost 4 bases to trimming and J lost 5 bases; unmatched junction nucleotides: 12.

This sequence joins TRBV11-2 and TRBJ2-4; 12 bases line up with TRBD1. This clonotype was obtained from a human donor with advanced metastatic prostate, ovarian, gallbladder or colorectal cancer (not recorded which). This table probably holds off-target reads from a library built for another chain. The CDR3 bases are TGTGCCAGCAGCTCATCCCGCACCGGGACAGGGGGCGAAAACATTCAGTACTTC. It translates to CASSSSRTGTGGENIQYF. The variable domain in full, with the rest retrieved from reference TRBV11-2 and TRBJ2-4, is EAGVAQSPRYKIIEKRQSVAFWCNPISGHATLYWYQQILGQGPKLLIQFQNNGVVDDSQLPKDRFSAERLKGVDSTLKIQPAKLEDSAVYLCASSSSRTGTGGENIQYFGAGTRLSVL.